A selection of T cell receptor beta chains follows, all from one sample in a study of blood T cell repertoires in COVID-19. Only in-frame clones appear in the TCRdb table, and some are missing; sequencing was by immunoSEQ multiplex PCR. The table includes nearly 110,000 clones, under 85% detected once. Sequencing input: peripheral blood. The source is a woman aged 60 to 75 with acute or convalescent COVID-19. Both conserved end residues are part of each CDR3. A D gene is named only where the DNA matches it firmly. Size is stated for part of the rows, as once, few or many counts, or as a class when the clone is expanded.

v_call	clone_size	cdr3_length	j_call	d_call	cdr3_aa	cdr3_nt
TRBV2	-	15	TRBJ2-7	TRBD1	CASNLQGPSSYEQYF	TGTGCCAGCAATCTACAGGGGCCAAGCTCCTACGAGCAGTACTTC
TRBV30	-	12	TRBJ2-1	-	CAFSQGRNEQFF	TGTGCCTTCTCCCAGGGCAGGAATGAGCAGTTCTTC
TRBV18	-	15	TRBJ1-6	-	CASSLDTFYNSPLHF	TGTGCCAGCTCGCTCGACACCTTCTATAATTCACCCCTCCACTTT
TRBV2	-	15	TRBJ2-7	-	CASSEGAGVSYEQYF	TGTGCCAGCAGTGAAGGGGCAGGGGTTTCCTACGAGCAGTACTTC
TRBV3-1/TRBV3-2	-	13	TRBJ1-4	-	CASSQVGLRKLFF	TGTGCCAGCAGCCAAGTGGGCCTGAGAAAACTGTTTTTT
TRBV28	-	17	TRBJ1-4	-	CASSFATGSSTNEKLFF	TGTGCCAGCAGTTTCGCGACAGGTTCTTCAACTAATGAAAAACTGTTTTTT
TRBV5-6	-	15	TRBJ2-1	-	CASSPEGYSYNEQFF	TGTGCCAGCAGCCCCGAGGGCTACTCCTACAATGAGCAGTTCTTC
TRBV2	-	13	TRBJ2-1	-	CASSTESVNEQFF	TGTGCCAGCTCCACAGAAAGTGTCAATGAGCAGTTCTTC
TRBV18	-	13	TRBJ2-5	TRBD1	CASSPGTGDIQYF	TGTGCCAGCTCACCCGGGACAGGGGATATCCAGTACTTC
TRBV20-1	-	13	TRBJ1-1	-	CSASRDMNTEAFF	TGCAGTGCTAGTAGGGACATGAACACTGAAGCTTTCTTT
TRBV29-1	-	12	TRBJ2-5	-	CSVEDLRGGQYF	TGCAGCGTTGAAGATCTTAGGGGGGGACAGTACTTC
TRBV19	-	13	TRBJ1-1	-	CASSIQGRTEAFF	TGTGCCAGTAGTATTCAGGGCCGCACTGAAGCTTTCTTT
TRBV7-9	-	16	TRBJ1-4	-	CASSSDRLSPLEKLFF	TGTGCCAGCAGCTCAGACCGACTCTCCCCCCTCGAAAAACTGTTTTTT
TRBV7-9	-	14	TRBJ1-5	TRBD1	CASSLGDSHQPQHF	TGTGCCAGCAGCTTAGGGGACAGTCATCAGCCCCAGCATTTT
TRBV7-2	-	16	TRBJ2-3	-	CASSLWLGPKRDTQYF	TGTGCCAGCAGCTTGTGGCTGGGCCCCAAACGAGATACGCAGTATTTT
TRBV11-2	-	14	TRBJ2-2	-	CASSLVPGTGELFF	TGTGCCAGCAGCTTGGTCCCGGGCACCGGGGAGCTGTTTTTT
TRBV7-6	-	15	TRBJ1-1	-	CASSSFPGGGTEAFF	TGTGCCAGCAGCTCGTTCCCTGGGGGAGGCACTGAAGCTTTCTTT
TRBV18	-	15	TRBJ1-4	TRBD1	CASSPRGQGIEKLFF	TGTGCCAGCTCACCACGGGGACAGGGGATTGAAAAACTGTTTTTT
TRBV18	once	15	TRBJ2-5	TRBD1	CASSPPTGAQETQYF	TGTGCCAGCTCACCACCGACAGGGGCGCAAGAGACCCAGTACTTC
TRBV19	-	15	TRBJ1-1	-	CASSTLSGENTEAFF	TGTGCCAGTAGTACTCTTTCGGGGGAGAACACTGAAGCTTTCTTT
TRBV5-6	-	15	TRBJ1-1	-	CASSLGAGDSTEAFF	TGTGCCAGCAGCCTGGGTGCAGGGGATAGTACTGAAGCTTTCTTT
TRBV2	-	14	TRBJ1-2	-	CASRSTAGAYGYTF	TGTGCCAGCAGATCGACAGCCGGTGCCTATGGCTACACCTTC
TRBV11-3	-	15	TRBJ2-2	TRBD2	CASSSSGGRTGELFF	TGTGCCAGCAGCTCTAGCGGGGGGAGGACCGGGGAGCTGTTTTTT
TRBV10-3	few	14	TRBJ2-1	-	CAIRDTRYHNEQFF	TGTGCCATCCGGGACACACGCTACCACAATGAGCAGTTCTTC
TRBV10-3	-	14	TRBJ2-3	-	CAIIREPSTDTQYF	TGTGCCATCATACGAGAGCCTAGCACAGATACGCAGTATTTT
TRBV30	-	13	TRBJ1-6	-	CAWSPAGNSPLHF	TGTGCCTGGAGTCCTGCAGGGAATTCACCCCTCCACTTT
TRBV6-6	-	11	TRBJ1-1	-	CASSYEAEAFF	TGTGCCAGCAGTTACGAGGCTGAAGCTTTCTTT
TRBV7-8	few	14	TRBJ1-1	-	CASSLEEGYTEAFF	TGTGCCAGCAGCTTAGAGGAGGGGTACACTGAAGCTTTCTTT
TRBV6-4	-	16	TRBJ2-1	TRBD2	CASSDVTGTSANEQFF	TGTGCCAGCAGTGACGTTACCGGGACTAGCGCCAATGAGCAGTTCTTC
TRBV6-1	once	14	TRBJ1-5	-	CASSEFGGDQPQHF	TGTGCCAGCAGTGAGTTCGGGGGAGACCAGCCCCAGCATTTT
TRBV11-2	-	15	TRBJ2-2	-	CASSLTLLEAGELFF	TGTGCCAGCAGCTTAACCCTACTTGAAGCCGGGGAGCTGTTTTTT
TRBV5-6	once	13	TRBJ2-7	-	CASSLHRFYEQYF	TGTGCCAGCAGCTTGCACAGATTCTACGAGCAGTACTTC
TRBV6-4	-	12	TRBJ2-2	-	CASSRVPGELFF	TGTGCCAGCAGCAGGGTCCCCGGGGAGCTGTTTTTT
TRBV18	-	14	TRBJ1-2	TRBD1	CASSRDRSYYGYTF	TGTGCCAGCTCGCGGGACAGGAGCTACTATGGCTACACCTTC
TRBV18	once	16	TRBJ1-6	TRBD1	CASSQAGGQGRSPLHF	TGTGCCAGCTCGCAAGCAGGGGGCCAAGGTCGTTCACCCCTCCACTTT
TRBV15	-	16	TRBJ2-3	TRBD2	CATSRRSGASTDTQYF	TGTGCCACCAGCAGACGGAGCGGGGCTAGCACAGATACGCAGTATTTT
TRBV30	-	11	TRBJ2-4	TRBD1	CAWSRQGAQYF	TGTGCCTGGAGTCGACAGGGGGCCCAGTACTTC
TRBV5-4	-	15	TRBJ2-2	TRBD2	CASSSGLEIPGELFF	TGTGCCAGCAGCTCGGGACTAGAGATACCCGGGGAGCTGTTTTTT
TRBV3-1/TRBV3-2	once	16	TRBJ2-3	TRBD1	CASSYTGGVLRDTQYF	TGTGCCAGCAGTTATACAGGGGGAGTTCTTAGAGATACGCAGTATTTT
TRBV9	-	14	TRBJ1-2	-	CASSVAMEPYGYTF	TGTGCCAGCAGCGTAGCAATGGAGCCCTATGGCTACACCTTC
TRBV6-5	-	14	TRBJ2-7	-	CASSKSGVRHEQYF	TGTGCCAGCAGCAAGTCAGGGGTACGTCACGAGCAGTACTTC
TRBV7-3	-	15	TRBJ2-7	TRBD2	CASSLGLAGDPEQYF	TGTGCCAGCAGCCTCGGGCTAGCGGGAGATCCCGAGCAGTACTTC
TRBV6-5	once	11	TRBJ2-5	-	CASRTEVTQYF	TGTGCCAGCAGGACCGAGGTGACCCAGTACTTC
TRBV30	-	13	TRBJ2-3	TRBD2	CAWSVKAGGTQYF	TGTGCCTGGAGTGTTAAGGCGGGGGGTACGCAGTATTTT
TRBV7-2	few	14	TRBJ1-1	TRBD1	CASSTRQGNTEAFF	TGTGCCAGCAGCACACGACAGGGGAACACTGAAGCTTTCTTT
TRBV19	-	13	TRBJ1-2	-	CASSIGGSYGYTF	TGTGCCAGTAGTATAGGCGGAAGTTATGGCTACACCTTC
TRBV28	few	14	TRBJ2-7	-	CASTPPLRSYEQYF	TGTGCCAGCACCCCCCCACTACGCTCCTACGAGCAGTACTTC
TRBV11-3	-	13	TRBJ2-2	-	CASKGESTGELFF	TGTGCCAGCAAGGGGGAGTCCACCGGGGAGCTGTTTTTT
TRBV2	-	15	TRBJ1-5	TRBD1	CASSQNRDRLQPQHF	TGTGCCAGCAGCCAAAACCGGGACAGGTTACAGCCCCAGCATTTT
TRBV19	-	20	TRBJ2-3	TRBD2	CASSPRGSGGASGSADTQYF	TGTGCCAGTAGTCCCCGGGGTAGCGGGGGGGCGAGTGGTTCGGCAGATACGCAGTATTTT
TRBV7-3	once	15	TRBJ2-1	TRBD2	CASRPSSGENNEQFF	TGTGCCAGCAGACCGTCTAGCGGGGAAAACAATGAGCAGTTCTTC
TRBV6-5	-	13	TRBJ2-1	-	CASGATLYNEQFF	TGTGCCAGCGGCGCGACACTCTACAATGAGCAGTTCTTC
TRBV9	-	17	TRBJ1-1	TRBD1	CASSVLPAGGHGTEAFF	TGTGCCAGCAGCGTCCTTCCCGCAGGGGGCCATGGCACTGAAGCTTTCTTT
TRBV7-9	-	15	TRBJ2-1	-	CASSGGTSSYNEQFF	TGTGCCAGCAGCGGAGGCACTAGCTCCTACAATGAGCAGTTCTTC
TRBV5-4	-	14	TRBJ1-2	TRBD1	CASSLPGQLYGYTF	TGTGCCAGCAGCTTGCCGGGACAGCTCTATGGCTACACCTTC
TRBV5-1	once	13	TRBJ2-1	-	CASSLEVASNRVF	TGCGCCAGCAGCTTGGAAGTCGCTAGCAACAGGGTCTTC
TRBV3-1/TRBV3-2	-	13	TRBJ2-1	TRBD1	CASSNRDRNEQFF	TGTGCCAGCAGCAACCGGGACAGGAATGAGCAGTTCTTC
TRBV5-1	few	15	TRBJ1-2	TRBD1	CASSLEGGLNYGYTF	TGCGCCAGCAGCTTGGAAGGGGGCCTTAACTATGGCTACACCTTC
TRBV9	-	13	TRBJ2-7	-	CASSPRPSYEQYF	TGTGCCAGCAGCCCCCGGCCTAGCTACGAGCAGTACTTC